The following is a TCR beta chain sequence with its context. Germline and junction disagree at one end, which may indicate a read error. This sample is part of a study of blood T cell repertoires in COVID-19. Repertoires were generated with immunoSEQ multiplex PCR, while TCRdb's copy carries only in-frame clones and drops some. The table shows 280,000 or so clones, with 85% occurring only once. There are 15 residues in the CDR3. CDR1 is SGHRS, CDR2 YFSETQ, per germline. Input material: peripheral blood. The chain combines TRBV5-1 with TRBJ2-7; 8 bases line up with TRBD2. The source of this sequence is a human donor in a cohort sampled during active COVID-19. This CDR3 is CASSLDTAGATSSLF. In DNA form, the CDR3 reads TGCGCCAGCAGCTTGGATACAGCGGGAGCTACGAGCAGTCTATTC.